This entry lists 14 T cell receptor beta chains sequenced from one sample in a study of blood T cell repertoires in COVID-19 (dated by TCRdb to the early 2020s). Library preparation employed the immunoSEQ multiplex PCR assay. Sourced from immuneACCESS, this table was stored by TCRdb with only in-frame sequences that have V and J called. A share of the clones is absent; for the studies checked, an unresolved V gene accounts for under half, and the remainder has no known explanation. The sample table lists approximately 150,000 clones, 80% to 90% of them with a count of one. About 37% of the sample belongs to the ten largest clones. Input material: peripheral blood. These receptor sequences come from a man between 45 and 60 years old who had recovered from COVID-19.

The chain uses TRBV5-4 and TRBJ2-2; perhaps TRBD2 as D (7 bases). CDR1 is SGHNT and CDR2 is YYREEE in the germline V gene (reference sequence). The CDR3 totals 15 residues. V dropped 4 bases and J dropped 3 bases, with 13 bases sitting between them. In nucleotides, the CDR3 is TGTGCCAGCAGCCCGGACAGCGGGGACACCGGGGAGCTGTTTTTT. Translating it yields CASSPDSGDTGELFF.

On this clone itself: Other nucleotide sequences in the sample specify the same CDR3. The chain couples TRBV5-1 to TRBJ2-3; TRBD2 is a possible D gene (5 bases). This CDR3 has 16 residues. Per germline, CDR1 SGHRS and CDR2 YFSETQ. The germline V and J ends were trimmed by 0 bases and 0 bases, with 11 bases remaining between them. In DNA, the CDR3 is TGCGCCAGCAGCTTGGGAGGGATGACTAGCACAGATACGCAGTATTTT. Translated: CASSLGGMTSTDTQYF.

The genes are TRBV2 and TRBJ2-5; TRBD2 matches 7 bases. From germline, CDR1 is SNHLY and CDR2 FYNNEI. The V and J ends lost 8 bases and 2 bases, in that order; junction bases with no gene match: 2. CDR3 length: 12 amino acids. CDR3 nucleotides: TGTGCCAGCCGGGGACTACAAGAGACCCAGTACTTC. It codes for CASRGLQETQYF.

V gene TRBV6-5 combines with J gene TRBJ1-1; 7 bases agree with TRBD1. The V and J ends lost 4 bases and 4 bases, in that order; junction bases with no gene match: 3. Germline assignment: CDR1 MNHEY and CDR2 SVGAGI. This CDR3 comprises 13 residues. CDR3 nucleotides: TGTGCCAGCAGTTCGAACAGGGGCACTGAAGCTTTCTTT. It codes for CASSSNRGTEAFF.

The J gene is TRBJ2-1, the V gene TRBV27; TRBD2 matches 7 bases. The germline V gene has CDR1 MNHEY and CDR2 SMNVEV (reference sequence). This CDR3 contains 14 residues. Trimming removed 2 bases from V and 5 bases from J; junction bases left unmatched: 3. DNA for the CDR3: TGTGCCAGCAGTTTACTTGGGGGGGACAATGAGCAGTTCTTC. Translation: CASSLLGGDNEQFF.

The V call is TRBV2, the J call TRBJ2-7, with D possibly matching TRBD1 (6 bases). Germline lookup yields CDR1 SNHLY and CDR2 FYNNEI. CDR3 length equals 15 residues. The ends were cut back, 4 bases at V and 0 bases at J, with 13 bases in the middle. In DNA, the CDR3 is TGTGCCAGCAGTGGTGTGCAGGACAGCTCCTACGAGCAGTACTTC. As protein: CASSGVQDSSYEQYF.

V and J are TRBV4-3 and TRBJ2-3; 13 bases are a match to TRBD2. The V gene end was trimmed by 5 bases and the J gene end by 2 bases; junction bases not matched to a gene: 10. The germline CDR1 and CDR2 sequences are LGHNA and YSLEER. This CDR3 is 18 amino acids long. CDR3 residues: CASSDTSGGAKITDTQYF. The CDR3 nucleotides are TGCGCCAGCAGCGACACTAGCGGGGGGGCGAAGATCACAGATACGCAGTATTTT.

V and J are TRBV2 and TRBJ2-5, with 12 bases fitting TRBD2. CDR3 length: 15 amino acids. The V gene's germline CDR1 is SNHLY and CDR2 FYNNEI. V dropped 7 bases and J dropped 1; count of bases not matched to a gene: 4. This CDR3 reads CASIRTSGAQETQYF. The CDR3 nucleotides are TGTGCCAGCATCCGGACTAGCGGGGCCCAAGAGACCCAGTACTTC. The full variable domain, with the rest looked up from reference TRBV2 and TRBJ2-5, is EPEVTQTPSHQVTQMGQEVILRCVPISNHLYFYWYRQILGQKVEFLVSFYNNEISEKSEIFDDQFSVERPDGSNFTLKIRSTKLEDSAMYFCASIRTSGAQETQYFGPGTRLLVL.

This sequence joins TRBV5-4 and TRBJ2-5, with 7 positions matching TRBD1. V shed 0 bases, J shed 7 bases, and the junction held 9 bases outside the gene matches. The CDR3 sequence is 15 residues long. Germline V lookup: CDR1 SGHNT, CDR2 YYREEE (reference sequence). The CDR3 region has the DNA TGTGCCAGCAGCTTGGATGTAGGGGGCGCGGTGACCCAGTACTTC. It specifies CASSLDVGGAVTQYF.

V and J are TRBV27 and TRBJ2-1; possible D gene TRBD1, 6 bases. V was trimmed by 1 base and J by 9 bases, leaving 10 bases between them. The CDR3 totals 13 residues. Looked up from germline, CDR1 is MNHEY and CDR2 is SMNVEV (reference sequence). The CDR3 reads CASSLFPGAEQFF. The CDR3 DNA follows: TGTGCCAGCAGTTTATTTCCAGGGGCTGAGCAGTTCTTC.

The rearrangement links TRBV18 to TRBJ1-2; D gene unclear. The CDR3 covers 12 residues. Germline CDR1 KGHSH, CDR2 LQKENI. V was cut by 3 bases and J by 6 bases, with 8 bases left in between. The CDR3 DNA reads as TGTGCCAGCTCACCGGGGAGGGATGGCTACACCTTC. Translation: CASSPGRDGYTF.

The chain has TRBV19 and TRBJ2-5, with 14 bases fitting TRBD2. V lost 2 bases, J lost 4 bases, and 3 bases stayed unmatched. Germline CDR1 LNHDA, CDR2 SQIVND (reference sequence). The CDR3 runs 16 residues. The CDR3 sequence: CASSIPGLAGVETQYF. CDR3 nucleotide sequence: TGTGCCAGTAGTATACCGGGACTAGCGGGGGTAGAGACCCAGTACTTC.

The chain recombines TRBV5-1 with TRBJ2-5; 9 bases agree with TRBD1. V shed 4 bases and J 3 bases; nucleotides not matched to a gene: 10. The CDR3 totals 16 residues. Germline assignment: CDR1 SGHRS and CDR2 YFSETQ. Here the CDR3 reads CASSPRTGAPEETQYF. The CDR3 bases are TGCGCCAGCAGCCCAAGGACAGGGGCCCCCGAAGAGACCCAGTACTTC.

The rearrangement links TRBV2 to TRBJ2-5; D unresolved. V shed 5 bases and J shed 3 bases, with 7 bases lying between them. Germline values: CDR1 SNHLY, CDR2 FYNNEI. The CDR3 is 12 amino acids. CDR3 protein: CASSRTKETQYF. CDR3 bases: TGTGCCAGCAGTCGAACTAAAGAGACCCAGTACTTC.